This T cell receptor (beta chain) was observed in a study of cytomegalovirus exposure and HLA in healthy donors. At the level of the study: The study placed approximately 81% of its approximately 400 genotyped donors in the Caucasian-associated ancestry cluster. Study findings and constraints: The listing of 150 or so TCR beta chains classed them as cytomegalovirus-associated. A later analysis linked a missense DCLRE1C variant to TCR beta V- and J-gene trimming. Indistinguishability led to the exclusion of some V segments, TRBV6-2 and TRBV6-3 included.

CDR3 length: 14 residues. Germline V lookup: CDR1 MNHNS, CDR2 SASEGT. Trimming left V 6 bases short and J 5 bases short, with 16 bases between. As concerns this clone: Antigen unknown.

A multiplex PCR was run with 60 Vbeta primers and 13 Jbeta primers. This table comes from immunoSEQ multiplex PCR, and its TCRdb copy is limited to in-frame clones, with some not included. The sample lists roughly 100,000 clones; 75% to 85% were seen once. The TCR sequence derives from a man younger than 35 in good health and CMV-seronegative. The genes are TRBV6-1 and TRBJ1-1; the D gene is possibly TRBD1 (5 bases). Sequencing was performed on PBMCs. CDR3 coding DNA: TGTGCCAGCAGCCCCCGACCTGGGGGGACTGAAGCTTTCTTT. It is translated as CASSPRPGGTEAFF.